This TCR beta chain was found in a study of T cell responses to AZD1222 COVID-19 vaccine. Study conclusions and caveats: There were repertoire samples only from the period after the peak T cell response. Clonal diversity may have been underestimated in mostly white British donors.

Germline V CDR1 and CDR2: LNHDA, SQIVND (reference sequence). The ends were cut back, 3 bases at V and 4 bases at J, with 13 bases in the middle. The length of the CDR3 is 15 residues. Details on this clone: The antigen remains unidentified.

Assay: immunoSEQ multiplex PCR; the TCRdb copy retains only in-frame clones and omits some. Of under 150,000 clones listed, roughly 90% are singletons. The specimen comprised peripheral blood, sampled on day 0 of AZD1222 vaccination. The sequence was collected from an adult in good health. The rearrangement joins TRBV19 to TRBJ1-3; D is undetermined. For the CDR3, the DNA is TGTGCCAGTAGTATGGCCAGGCGGCAAGGAAACACCATATATTTT. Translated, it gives CASSMARRQGNTIYF.